What follows are 20 T cell receptor beta chains derived from one specimen sequenced in a study of OX40 agonist ivuxolimab in advanced cancers. Profiling relied on immunoSEQ multiplex PCR, and the TCRdb table lists in-frame clones only, not all of them. The sample has 70,000 to 95,000 clones; approximately 91% are singletons. The sample consisted of CD4+ or CD8+ T cells sorted from blood, taken in a trial of the OX40 agonist ivuxolimab. The receptors were sampled from an adult with an advanced solid tumor such as melanoma, head and neck, liver or kidney cancer.

This clone was seen only once. This chain uses TRBV5-6 with TRBJ1-5, with D unresolved. Between the trimmed V and J ends, which lost 5 bases and 5 bases, there was a span of 11 bases. Germline V gene sequence: CDR1 SGHDT, CDR2 YYEEEE. CDR3 length: 13 amino acids. The CDR3 spells CASSSTPDQPQHF. As DNA, the CDR3 is TGTGCCAGCAGTTCCACACCCGATCAGCCCCAGCATTTT.

This rearrangement joins TRBV5-1 to TRBJ2-2, with D unresolved. V lost 4 bases to trimming and J lost 6 bases, with 13 bases between them. The germline gives CDR1 SGHRS, CDR2 YFSETQ. The CDR3 runs 14 residues. As DNA, the CDR3 is TGCGCCAGCAGCCCCTCCCTTACTTCCGGGGAGCTGTTTTTT. This gives the protein CASSPSLTSGELFF. Using reference TRBV5-1 and TRBJ2-2 for the parts outside the CDR3, the full variable domain is KAGVTQTPRYLIKTRGQQVTLSCSPISGHRSVSWYQQTPGQGLQFLFEYFSETQRNKGNFPGRFSGRQFSNSRSEMNVSTLELGDSALYLCASSPSLTSGELFFGEGSRLTVL.

V usage is TRBV5-1 and J usage is TRBJ1-1; 9 bases are shared with TRBD1. Trimming at V came to 4 bases and at J to 1 base, leaving 5 bases not matched to a gene. The CDR3 covers 15 residues. Germline V gene sequence: CDR1 SGHRS, CDR2 YFSETQ. As DNA, the CDR3 is TGCGCCAGCAGCCGTATGACAGGGGGGAACACTGAAGCTTTCTTT. Translated: CASSRMTGGNTEAFF.

This rearrangement joins TRBV29-1 to TRBJ2-7; TRBD2 aligns across 12 bases. Germline CDR1 and CDR2: SQVTM and ANQGSEA. CDR3 length equals 14 residues. V lost 5 bases, J lost 3 bases, and 5 bases stayed unmatched. The CDR3 DNA is TGCAGCGTTAAAAGGACTAGCGGGAACTACGAGCAGTACTTC. Amino acids: CSVKRTSGNYEQYF.

V and J are TRBV28 and TRBJ1-2; D might be TRBD1 (5 bases). The V gene lost 3 bases and the J gene lost 0 bases, with 11 bases spanning the gap. Per germline, CDR1 MDHEN and CDR2 SYDVKM. This CDR3 spans 15 amino acids. CDR3 amino acids: CASSFQGTANYGYTF. The CDR3 DNA reads as TGTGCCAGCAGTTTTCAAGGGACGGCTAACTATGGCTACACCTTC.

The chain joins TRBV4-2 to TRBJ2-3, with 7 bases fitting TRBD2. The CDR3 covers 18 residues. Germline trimming cut 0 bases from V and 4 bases from J; bases unmatched to any gene: 13. Germline lookup yields CDR1 LGHNA and CDR2 YNFKEQ. The CDR3 here is CASSQDHASGNSADTQYF. CDR3 sequence (DNA): TGTGCCAGCAGCCAAGATCATGCTAGCGGTAATTCGGCAGATACGCAGTATTTT.

The J gene is TRBJ2-1, the V gene TRBV18, with D perhaps matching TRBD1 (6 bases). Trimming shortened V by 2 bases and J by 2 bases, and 19 bases separated the two germline ends. Germline-derived CDR1 and CDR2 are KGHSH and LQKENI. The CDR3 totals 18 residues. CDR3 residues: CASSPNGQSSHPYNEQFF. The CDR3 region has the DNA TGTGCCAGCTCACCAAATGGACAGTCCTCCCATCCCTACAATGAGCAGTTCTTC.

V and J are TRBV7-3 and TRBJ2-1; 7 nucleotides align to TRBD2. The V gene end was trimmed by 5 bases and the J gene end by 5 bases; junction bases not matched to a gene: 3. This CDR3 is 13 amino acids long. Germline assignment: CDR1 SGHTA and CDR2 FQGTGA. The CDR3 bases are TGTGCCAGCAGCCCGCTAGCGGACAATGAGCAGTTCTTC. Protein sequence: CASSPLADNEQFF.

The chain recombines TRBV2 with TRBJ2-5; 8 nucleotides line up with TRBD2. The CDR3 runs 12 residues. The trim removed 6 bases at V and 7 bases at J, leaving 4 bases unmatched. Looked up from germline, CDR1 is SNHLY and CDR2 is FYNNEI. In DNA, the CDR3 is TGTGCCAGCAGCGCCCTAGCGGGGACCCAGTACTTC. Translating it yields CASSALAGTQYF. Supplemented by reference TRBV2 and TRBJ2-5, the full variable domain reads EPEVTQTPSHQVTQMGQEVILRCVPISNHLYFYWYRQILGQKVEFLVSFYNNEISEKSEIFDDQFSVERPDGSNFTLKIRSTKLEDSAMYFCASSALAGTQYFGPGTRLLVL.

In this sample, this clone turned up once. The chain has TRBV19 and TRBJ2-1; maybe TRBD2 (7 bases). This CDR3 has 14 amino acids. V dropped 8 bases and J dropped 5 bases, with 16 bases sitting between them. From germline, CDR1 is LNHDA and CDR2 SQIVND (reference sequence). The CDR3 DNA follows: TGTGCCAGTTCGGCGGGGGCCGGCAACAATGAGCAGTTCTTC. Its translation is CASSAGAGNNEQFF.

The chain combines TRBV6-1 with TRBJ2-1; maybe TRBD1 (6 bases). The germline V and J ends were trimmed by 8 bases and 5 bases, with 13 bases remaining between them. Germline values: CDR1 MNHNS, CDR2 SASEGT. The CDR3 consists of 13 residues. CDR3 residues: CASGTQDNNEQFF. The DNA of the CDR3 is TGTGCCAGCGGGACACAAGATAACAATGAGCAGTTCTTC.

The chain combines TRBV28 with TRBJ2-3; D gene uncertain. V shed 2 bases and J shed 6 bases, with 12 bases lying between them. This CDR3 comprises 14 residues. Germline V gene data show CDR1 as MDHEN and CDR2 as SYDVKM. CDR3 amino acids: CASSLPTSGDTQYF. CDR3 sequence (DNA): TGTGCCAGCAGTTTACCTACGAGTGGTGATACGCAGTATTTT.

The chain recombines TRBV28 with TRBJ2-1; 13 positions match TRBD2. V lost 8 bases, J lost 4 bases, and 2 bases stayed unmatched. Germline loops: CDR1 MDHEN, CDR2 SYDVKM. The CDR3 contains 14 residues. The CDR3 bases are TGTGCCAGCGGACTAGCGGGGGAATACAATGAGCAGTTCTTC. It translates to CASGLAGEYNEQFF.

The gene calls are TRBV28 and TRBJ1-2; D may be TRBD1 (5 bases). The CDR3 runs 15 residues. In germline, CDR1 is MDHEN, CDR2 SYDVKM. The V end was cut by 4 bases, the J end by 8 bases, with 20 bases between. The CDR3 here is CASSSPPQGAEGYTF. Here the CDR3 DNA reads TGTGCCAGCAGTTCCCCGCCGCAGGGTGCGGAGGGCTACACCTTC.

Regarding this clone: This specimen includes other DNA sequences encoding the same CDR3. V and J are TRBV5-1 and TRBJ1-5; 8 bases align to TRBD1. Germline CDR1 is SGHRS and CDR2 is YFSETQ. V trimming: 4 bases; J trimming: 5 bases; junction bases outside the gene matches: 2. The CDR3 runs to 13 residues. The CDR3 DNA is TGCGCCAGCAGCCCGGACAGGGATCAGCCCCAGCATTTT. It yields the protein CASSPDRDQPQHF.

This chain links TRBV6-1 with TRBJ1-5; a possible D gene is TRBD1 (5 bases). Germline CDR1 MNHNS, CDR2 SASEGT. The CDR3 loop spans 17 amino acids. The V end was cut by 2 bases, the J end by 9 bases, with 23 bases between. CDR3 sequence reads: CASSERRDGVSIWPQHF. The CDR3 DNA reads TGTGCCAGCAGTGAAAGGAGGGACGGTGTCAGCATTTGGCCCCAGCATTTT.

The chain recombines TRBV18 with TRBJ2-7; 8 bases are a match to TRBD2. Trimming removed 6 bases from V and 4 bases from J; junction bases left unmatched: 11. This CDR3 is 15 amino acids long. Per germline, CDR1 KGHSH and CDR2 LQKENI. As DNA, the CDR3 is TGTGCCAGCTCCCCCCCAGCGGGAGCCGGGTACGAGCAGTACTTC. Translation gives CASSPPAGAGYEQYF.

V and J are TRBV5-1 and TRBJ1-1; D is unresolved. CDR1 SGHRS and CDR2 YFSETQ come from the germline V gene. The CDR3 runs to 14 residues. The V end lost 0 bases, the J end lost 0 bases, and 6 bases lay between the germline ends. This CDR3 reads CASSLEQMNTEAFF. The CDR3 region has the DNA TGCGCCAGCAGCTTGGAACAAATGAACACTGAAGCTTTCTTT. The variable domain in full, with the rest retrieved from reference TRBV5-1 and TRBJ1-1, is KAGVTQTPRYLIKTRGQQVTLSCSPISGHRSVSWYQQTPGQGLQFLFEYFSETQRNKGNFPGRFSGRQFSNSRSEMNVSTLELGDSALYLCASSLEQMNTEAFFGQGTRLTVV.

The V gene is TRBV2, the J gene TRBJ1-1; TRBD1 matches 10 bases. J was trimmed by 5 bases and V by 6 bases; bases with no gene match: 6. The CDR3 sequence is 14 residues long. Germline CDR1 is SNHLY and CDR2 is FYNNEI. CDR3 DNA: TGTGCCAGCAGGGGGACAGGGGAATATACTGAAGCTTTCTTT. Its protein product is CASRGTGEYTEAFF. Looking up the rest from reference TRBV2 and TRBJ1-1 gives the full variable domain: EPEVTQTPSHQVTQMGQEVILRCVPISNHLYFYWYRQILGQKVEFLVSFYNNEISEKSEIFDDQFSVERPDGSNFTLKIRSTKLEDSAMYFCASRGTGEYTEAFFGQGTRLTVV.

This chain links TRBV27 with TRBJ2-3; 8 nucleotides match TRBD1. The length of the CDR3 is 14 residues. V lost 2 bases and J lost 8; bases outside the gene matches: 6. In germline, CDR1 is MNHEY, CDR2 SMNVEV (reference sequence). The CDR3 sequence: CASSLQGASGTQYF. CDR3 DNA sequence: TGTGCCAGCAGTTTACAGGGGGCTAGTGGTACGCAGTATTTT.